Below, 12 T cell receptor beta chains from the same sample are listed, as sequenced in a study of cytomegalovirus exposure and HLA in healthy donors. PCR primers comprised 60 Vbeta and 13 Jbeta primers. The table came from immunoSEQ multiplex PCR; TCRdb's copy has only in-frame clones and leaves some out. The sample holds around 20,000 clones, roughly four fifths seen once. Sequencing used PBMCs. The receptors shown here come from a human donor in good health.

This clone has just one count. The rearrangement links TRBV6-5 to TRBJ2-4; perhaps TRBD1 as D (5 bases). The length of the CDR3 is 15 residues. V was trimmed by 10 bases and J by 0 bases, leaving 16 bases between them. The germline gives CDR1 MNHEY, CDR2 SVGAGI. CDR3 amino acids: CATYRSPLAKNIQYF. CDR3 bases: TGTGCCACCTACAGGAGCCCCCTAGCCAAAAACATTCAGTACTTC.

The CDR3 DNA is TGTGCCAGCAGCCTGGCAGAGGGTACTGTCAAGACCCAGTACTTC. It is translated as CASSLAEGTVKTQYF. This chain uses TRBV6-6 with TRBJ2-5, with D tentatively TRBD2 (5 bases). Germline assignment: CDR1 MNHNY and CDR2 SVGAGI (reference sequence). V lost 6 bases to trimming and J lost 6 bases, with 20 bases between them. This CDR3 is built from 15 residues.

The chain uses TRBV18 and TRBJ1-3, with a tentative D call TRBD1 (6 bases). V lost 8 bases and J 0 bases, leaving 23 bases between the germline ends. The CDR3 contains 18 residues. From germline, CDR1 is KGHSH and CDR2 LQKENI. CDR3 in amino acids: CASQAVQGTKNSGNTIYF. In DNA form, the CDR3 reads TGTGCCAGCCAGGCCGTTCAGGGGACAAAAAACTCTGGAAACACCATATATTTT.

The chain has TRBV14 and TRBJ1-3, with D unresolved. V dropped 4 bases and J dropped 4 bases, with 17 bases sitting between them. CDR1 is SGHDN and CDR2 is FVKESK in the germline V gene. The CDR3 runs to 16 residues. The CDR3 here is CASSLLSSGSGNTIYF. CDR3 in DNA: TGTGCCAGCAGCCTACTTTCGTCGGGGTCCGGAAACACCATATATTTT. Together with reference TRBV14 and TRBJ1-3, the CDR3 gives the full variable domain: EAGVTQFPSHSVIEKGQTVTLRCDPISGHDNLYWYRRVMGKEIKFLLHFVKESKQDESGMPNNRFLAERTGGTYSTLKVQPAELEDSGVYFCASSLLSSGSGNTIYFGEGSWLTVV.

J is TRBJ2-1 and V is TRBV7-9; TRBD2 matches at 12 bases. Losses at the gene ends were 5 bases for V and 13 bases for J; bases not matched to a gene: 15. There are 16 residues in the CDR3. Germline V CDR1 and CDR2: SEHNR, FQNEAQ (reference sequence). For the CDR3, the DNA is TGTGCCAGCAGCCCGTTGACTAGCGGGAGAAAAGAGACCCAGTTCTTC. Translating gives CASSPLTSGRKETQFF.

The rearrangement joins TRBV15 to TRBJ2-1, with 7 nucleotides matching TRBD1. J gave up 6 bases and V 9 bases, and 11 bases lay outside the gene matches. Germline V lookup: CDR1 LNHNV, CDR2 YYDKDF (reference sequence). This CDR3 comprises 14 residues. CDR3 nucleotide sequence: TGTGCCACAACGGGGCAGGGGGTGGGCAATGAGCAGTTCTTC. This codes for CATTGQGVGNEQFF.

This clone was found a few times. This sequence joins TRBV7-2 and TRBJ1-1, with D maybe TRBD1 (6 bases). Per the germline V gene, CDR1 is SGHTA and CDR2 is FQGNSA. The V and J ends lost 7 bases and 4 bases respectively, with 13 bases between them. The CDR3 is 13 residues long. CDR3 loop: CASTHQGTTEAFF. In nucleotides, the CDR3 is TGTGCCAGCACCCACCAGGGGACCACTGAAGCTTTCTTT.

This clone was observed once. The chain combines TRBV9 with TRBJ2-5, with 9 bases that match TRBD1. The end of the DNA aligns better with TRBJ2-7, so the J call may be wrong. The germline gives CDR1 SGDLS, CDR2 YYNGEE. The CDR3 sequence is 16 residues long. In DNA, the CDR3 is TGTGCCAGCAGCACACGGGCCGGGACAGGGCACAACGAGCAGTACTTC. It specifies CASSTRAGTGHNEQYF.

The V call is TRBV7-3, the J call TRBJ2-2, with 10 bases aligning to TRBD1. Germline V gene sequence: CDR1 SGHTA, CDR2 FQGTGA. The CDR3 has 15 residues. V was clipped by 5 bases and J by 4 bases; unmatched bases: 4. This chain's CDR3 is CASSTGQGGTGELFF. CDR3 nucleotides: TGTGCCAGCAGCACCGGACAGGGGGGCACCGGGGAGCTGTTTTTT. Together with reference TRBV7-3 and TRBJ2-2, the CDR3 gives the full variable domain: GAGVSQTPSNKVTEKGKYVELRCDPISGHTALYWYRQSLGQGPEFLIYFQGTGAADDSGLPNDRFFAVRPEGSVSTLKIQRTERGDSAVYLCASSTGQGGTGELFFGEGSRLTVL.

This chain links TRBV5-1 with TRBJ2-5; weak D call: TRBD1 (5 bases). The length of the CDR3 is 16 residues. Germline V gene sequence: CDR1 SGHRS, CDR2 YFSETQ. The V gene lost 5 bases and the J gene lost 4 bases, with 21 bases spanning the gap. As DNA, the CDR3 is TGCGCCAGCAGAGCTCCAGGGATAGAGTCGAGAGAGACCCAGTACTTC. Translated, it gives CASRAPGIESRETQYF.

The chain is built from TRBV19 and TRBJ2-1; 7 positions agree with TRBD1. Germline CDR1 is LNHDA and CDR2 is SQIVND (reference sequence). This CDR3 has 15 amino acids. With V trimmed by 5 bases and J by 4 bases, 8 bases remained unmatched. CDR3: CASSALGQLYNEQFF. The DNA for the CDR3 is TGTGCCAGTAGTGCCCTGGGACAGCTATACAATGAGCAGTTCTTC. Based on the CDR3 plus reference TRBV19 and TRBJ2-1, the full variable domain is DGGITQSPKYLFRKEGQNVTLSCEQNLNHDAMYWYRQDPGQGLRLIYYSQIVNDFQKGDIAEGYSVSREKKESFPLTVTSAQKNPTAFYLCASSALGQLYNEQFFGPGTRLTVL.

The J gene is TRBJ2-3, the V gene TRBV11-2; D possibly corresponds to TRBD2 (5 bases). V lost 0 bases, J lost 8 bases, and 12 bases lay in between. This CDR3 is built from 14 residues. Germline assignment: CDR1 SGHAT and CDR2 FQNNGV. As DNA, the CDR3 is TGTGCCAGCAGCTTAGATTGGCTTGCGGGTACGCAGTATTTT. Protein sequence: CASSLDWLAGTQYF.